The 7 T cell receptor beta chains below all came from one sample that was sequenced in a study of blood T cell repertoires in COVID-19. TCRdb's table, derived via immunoSEQ multiplex PCR, lists solely in-frame clones and lacks some. This repertoire shows around 200,000 clones, more than 75% found once; its top ten account for approximately 5.9%. The sequencing sample was made of peripheral blood. The receptors were sampled from a woman in her forties with COVID-19, enrolled during active disease.

This clone was counted between two and nine times. The chain carries TRBV7-9 and TRBJ2-7, with D possibly being TRBD1 (6 bases). The germline V gene encodes CDR1 SEHNR and CDR2 FQNEAQ (reference sequence). The CDR3 contains 14 residues. Trimming left V 1 base short and J 2 bases short, with 9 bases between. The CDR3, as DNA: TGTGCCAGCAGCTTAGAACCAGGGGCCTACGAGCAGTACTTC. Translating it yields CASSLEPGAYEQYF.

This clone was recorded a few times. The chain links TRBV3-1 (or the pseudogene TRBV3-2) to TRBJ1-5; TRBD1 aligns across 12 bases. The CDR3 has 19 residues. Germline CDR1 LGHDT, CDR2 YNNKEL (reference sequence). The V gene end was trimmed by 2 bases and the J gene end by 0 bases; junction bases not matched to a gene: 8. CDR3 region: CASSQPRDRGLYSNQPQHF. The CDR3 bases are TGTGCCAGCAGCCAACCCCGGGACAGGGGGCTTTATAGCAATCAGCCCCAGCATTTT.

This chain uses TRBV11-2 with TRBJ1-1; possibly TRBD1 for D (5 bases). Germline V gene sequence: CDR1 SGHAT, CDR2 FQNNGV. The CDR3 spans 16 residues. V shed 1 base and J shed 0 bases, with 12 bases lying between them. The CDR3 sequence: CASSLGGARLNTEAFF. The CDR3 nucleotides are TGTGCCAGCAGCTTAGGTGGGGCACGATTGAACACTGAAGCTTTCTTT.

The rearrangement links TRBV2 to TRBJ1-2, with TRBD1 matching 7 bases. Trimming at V came to 1 base and at J to 9 bases, leaving 14 bases not matched to a gene. The germline CDR1 and CDR2 sequences are SNHLY and FYNNEI. The CDR3 consists of 16 residues. The CDR3 coding sequence is TGTGCCAGCAGTGAAGAGGGCCCAGGGGGGAGCGGTAGCTACACCTTC. Amino acids: CASSEEGPGGSGSYTF.

The sample holds a few counts of this clone. This sequence joins TRBV7-9 and TRBJ1-1; 7 bases fit TRBD1. Looked up from germline, CDR1 is SEHNR and CDR2 is FQNEAQ (reference sequence). The trim removed 5 bases at V and 5 bases at J, leaving 11 bases unmatched. The CDR3 is 15 residues long. CDR3 DNA sequence: TGTGCCAGCAGCCCGCCACAGGGGCGATGGACTGAAGCTTTCTTT. Its translation: CASSPPQGRWTEAFF.

A few counts support this clone. V usage is TRBV2 and J usage is TRBJ1-1; 7 nucleotides line up with TRBD1. Unmatched junction bases numbered 12, after V lost 6 bases and J lost 5 bases. The CDR3 has 15 amino acids. CDR1 is SNHLY, CDR2 FYNNEI, per germline. The CDR3 DNA is TGTGCCAGCAGGGGGGGCGAGACAGGGCGTACTGAAGCTTTCTTT. This sequence encodes CASRGGETGRTEAFF. Looking up the rest from reference TRBV2 and TRBJ1-1 gives the full variable domain: EPEVTQTPSHQVTQMGQEVILRCVPISNHLYFYWYRQILGQKVEFLVSFYNNEISEKSEIFDDQFSVERPDGSNFTLKIRSTKLEDSAMYFCASRGGETGRTEAFFGQGTRLTVV.

This chain links TRBV11-2 with TRBJ1-2, with 7 nucleotides matching TRBD1. This CDR3 spans 14 amino acids. Germline V lookup: CDR1 SGHAT, CDR2 FQNNGV. The V and J ends lost 7 bases and 4 bases, in that order; junction bases with no gene match: 9. This CDR3 reads CASTSWGQTYGYTF. In DNA, the CDR3 is TGTGCCAGCACCTCATGGGGACAGACCTATGGCTACACCTTC.